The 22 T cell receptor beta chains below were found in one sample sequenced in a study of T-cell memory formation after mild COVID-19. Using its own MiXCR run on the 5' RACE reads, TCRdb lists one record per CDR3 protein. The sample holds around 440,000 distinct CDR3 sequences; 15% to 20% are singletons and the top ten take about 12%. The sequencing input was PBMCs or a T cell subset sorted from them (not recorded which). The receptors shown here come from an adult woman who had mild COVID-19 (a few samples of this study predate the infection). Cell type and time point are not known.

This clonotype was observed a few times. The chain joins TRBV5-1 to TRBJ2-7; weak D call: TRBD1 (6 bases). Trimming removed 4 bases at V and 3 bases at J, with 17 bases between. The CDR3 is made up of 15 amino acids. Germline V gene lookup returns CDR1 SGHRS and CDR2 YFSETQ. The CDR3 DNA reads as TGCGCCAGCAGCCCCAGGGACATTGGGGACTACGAGCAGTACTTC. Translation gives CASSPRDIGDYEQYF.

Only a few counts were recorded for this clonotype. This chain joins TRBV27 and TRBJ1-1; 7 nucleotides line up with TRBD1. J gave up 4 bases and V 5 bases, and 4 bases lay outside the gene matches. Germline V gene lookup returns CDR1 MNHEY and CDR2 SMNVEV (reference sequence). CDR3 length: 13 amino acids. The CDR3 is CASSEQGRTEAFF. The CDR3 DNA reads TGTGCCAGCAGTGAACAGGGGCGCACTGAAGCTTTCTTT.

The chain links TRBV11-2 to TRBJ2-2; D perhaps matches TRBD2 (6 bases). Trimming stripped 2 bases from V and 0 bases from J, with 13 bases between. The V gene's germline CDR1 is SGHAT and CDR2 FQNNGV. The CDR3 consists of 17 residues. This CDR3 reads CASSLFLGGSNTGELFF. For the CDR3, the DNA is TGTGCCAGCAGCTTATTTCTTGGGGGGTCGAACACCGGGGAGCTGTTTTTT.

J is TRBJ1-1 and V is TRBV24-1; 8 bases match TRBD1. The CDR3 length is 13 residues. V lost 7 bases to trimming and J lost 5 bases; unmatched junction nucleotides: 5. Germline V gene lookup returns CDR1 KGHDR and CDR2 SFDVKD. The CDR3 coding sequence is TGTGCCACCAGGCAGGGGGCGCGAACTGAAGCTTTCTTT. Translating it yields CATRQGARTEAFF.

This clonotype has a handful of counts. This chain uses TRBV20-1 with TRBJ2-3; 10 bases align to TRBD2. In germline, CDR1 is DFQATT, CDR2 SNEGSKA (reference sequence). The V gene end was trimmed by 2 bases and the J gene end by 2 bases; junction bases not matched to a gene: 1. The length of the CDR3 is 14 residues. The CDR3 loop reads CSARLAGATDTQYF. CDR3 nucleotides: TGCAGTGCTAGACTAGCGGGAGCCACAGATACGCAGTATTTT.

The sample holds a few counts of this clonotype. For the CDR3, the DNA is TGTGCCAGCAGACACAACACCGGGGAGCTGTTTTTT. As protein: CASRHNTGELFF. J is TRBJ2-2 and V is TRBV12-3 or TRBV12-4; D gene unclear. The CDR3 is 12 amino acids. V was cut by 6 bases and J by 2 bases, with 4 bases left in between.

This clonotype appeared a single time. The rearrangement joins TRBV7-6 to TRBJ2-1, with TRBD2 as a possible D gene (6 bases). The germline V gene encodes CDR1 SGHVS and CDR2 FNYEAQ. Between the trimmed V and J ends, which lost 1 base and 8 bases, there was a span of 12 bases. This CDR3 is built from 14 residues. The CDR3 region is CASSLGGTGDEQFF. The DNA for the CDR3 is TGTGCCAGCAGCTTAGGTGGGACTGGGGATGAGCAGTTCTTC. The whole variable domain, filled in from reference TRBV7-6 and TRBJ2-1, reads GAGVSQSPRYKVTKRGQDVALRCDPISGHVSLYWYRQALGQGPEFLTYFNYEAQQDKSGLPNDRFSAERPEGSISTLTIQRTEQRDSAMYRCASSLGGTGDEQFFGPGTRLTVL.

For this clonotype: Its ends do not fully match the called genes, so a read error is possible. The chain uses TRBV5-4 and TRBJ2-7; TRBD2 matches at 7 bases. CDR3 length: 15 amino acids. CDR1 is SGHNT and CDR2 is YYREEE in the germline V gene (reference sequence). DNA of the CDR3: TGCGCCAGCAGCCAAGCGGGGCCGGGTCCCTACGAGCAGTACTTC. Amino acid sequence: CASSQAGPGPYEQYF.

Only a few counts were recorded for this clonotype. The CDR3 protein is CASSRRQGEQFF. The CDR3 DNA follows: TGTGCCAGCAGCCGTCGTCAGGGGGAGCAGTTCTTC. The chain links TRBV3-1 to TRBJ2-1; tentative D call: TRBD1 (6 bases). The CDR3 consists of 12 residues. The germline gives CDR1 LGHDT, CDR2 YNNKEL (reference sequence). The V gene lost 4 bases and the J gene lost 10 bases, with 11 bases spanning the gap.

The table lists this clonotype with a few counts. The rearrangement links TRBV20-1 to TRBJ1-5; a weak D match, TRBD1 (5 bases). CDR1 is DFQATT and CDR2 is SNEGSKA in the germline V gene (reference sequence). The CDR3 covers 15 residues. The V and J ends lost 5 bases and 1 base respectively, with 15 bases between them. CDR3 region: CSAPQGGISNQPQHF. CDR3 sequence (DNA): TGCAGTGCTCCTCAGGGAGGGATCAGCAATCAGCCCCAGCATTTT.

The V call is TRBV29-1, the J call TRBJ1-1; unclear D gene. V was pared by 4 bases and J by 1 base, with 7 bases between. The length of the CDR3 is 12 residues. Germline V CDR1 and CDR2: SQVTM, ANQGSEA. For the CDR3, the DNA is TGCAGCGTTGCAGACGGGAACACTGAAGCTTTCTTT. Translation: CSVADGNTEAFF.

This chain connects TRBV5-1 to TRBJ2-7; 9 positions agree with TRBD1. This CDR3 comprises 15 residues. Trimming at V came to 1 base and at J to 5 bases, leaving 7 bases not matched to a gene. Germline CDR1 is SGHRS and CDR2 is YFSETQ. CDR3 coding DNA: TGCGCCAGCAGCTTGCGGGGGACAGGGCCCGACGAGCAGTACTTC. It codes for CASSLRGTGPDEQYF.

The chain recombines TRBV5-6 with TRBJ2-5; 7 nucleotides agree with TRBD2. Germline V gene data show CDR1 as SGHDT and CDR2 as YYEEEE. The CDR3 covers 13 residues. With V trimmed by 1 base and J by 10 bases, 7 bases remained unmatched. In DNA, the CDR3 is TGTGCCAGCAGCTTGATCCGGGGGGAGGACCAGTACTTC. It is translated as CASSLIRGEDQYF.

The chain carries TRBV20-1 and TRBJ2-4; D is perhaps TRBD2 (7 bases). CDR1 is DFQATT, CDR2 SNEGSKA, per germline (reference sequence). Trimming stripped 6 bases from V and 7 bases from J, with 16 bases between. This CDR3 region has 13 residues. CDR3 amino acids: CSAPLGGRNIQYF. In DNA form, the CDR3 reads TGCAGTGCACCCCTGGGGGGGCGGAACATTCAGTACTTC.

This clonotype was observed a few times. This rearrangement joins TRBV29-1 to TRBJ2-1; D perhaps matches TRBD1 (6 bases). V lost 6 bases and J lost 1, with 13 bases in between. The CDR3 extends over 14 amino acids. Germline V gene lookup returns CDR1 SQVTM and CDR2 ANQGSEA. CDR3: CSVDRSGSYNEQFF. As DNA, the CDR3 is TGCAGCGTCGACAGGTCCGGGTCCTACAATGAGCAGTTCTTC.

This clonotype was detected only a few times. V usage is TRBV7-2 and J usage is TRBJ2-1, with D perhaps TRBD1 (6 bases). The V gene's germline CDR1 is SGHTA and CDR2 FQGNSA. The CDR3 has 16 residues. V dropped 0 bases and J dropped 6 bases, with 15 bases sitting between them. The CDR3 sequence: CASSLAGTPPSNEQFF. CDR3 DNA: TGTGCCAGCAGCTTAGCCGGGACACCTCCCTCCAATGAGCAGTTCTTC.

The chain combines TRBV12-3 or TRBV12-4 with TRBJ2-1; 9 bases agree with TRBD1. The J segment lost 7 bases and the V segment lost 7 bases, leaving 8 bases of the junction unmatched. CDR3 length: 14 residues. The CDR3 here is CASIGTGYSNEQFF. CDR3 in DNA: TGTGCCAGCATCGGGACAGGGTACAGTAATGAGCAGTTCTTC.

The rearrangement uses TRBV30 and TRBJ1-1; D unresolved. With 2 bases removed from V and 4 bases from J, the gap between germline ends came to 14 bases. CDR3 size: 14 residues. Germline V gene sequence: CDR1 GTSNPN, CDR2 SVGIG (reference sequence). The CDR3 protein is CAWSYRPYATEAFF. CDR3 DNA sequence: TGTGCCTGGAGTTATCGACCCTATGCCACTGAAGCTTTCTTT.

The gene calls are TRBV19 and TRBJ2-1, with 10 bases aligning to TRBD2. The CDR3 length is 17 residues. CDR1 LNHDA and CDR2 SQIVND come from the germline V gene (reference sequence). V lost 5 bases and J lost 5; bases outside the gene matches: 12. The CDR3: CASSLYQSGTSDNEQFF. CDR3 coding DNA: TGTGCCAGTAGTCTATATCAGTCCGGGACTAGCGACAATGAGCAGTTCTTC.

This chain links TRBV20-1 with TRBJ2-7; 8 bases align to TRBD2. CDR1 and CDR2 from the germline V gene are DFQATT and SNEGSKA (reference sequence). The CDR3 runs to 14 residues. V dropped 6 bases and J dropped 2; count of bases not matched to a gene: 9. The CDR3 here is CSAIGLAGTYEQYF. The CDR3, as DNA: TGCAGTGCGATCGGACTAGCCGGGACCTACGAGCAGTACTTC.

The sample holds a few counts of this clonotype. V and J are TRBV29-1 and TRBJ1-1, with 7 nucleotides matching TRBD1. V lost 6 bases to trimming and J lost 4 bases; unmatched junction nucleotides: 8. Germline CDR1 reads SQVTM; CDR2 reads ANQGSEA. The CDR3 runs 13 residues. The CDR3 loop reads CSVIEQGGTEAFF. CDR3 nucleotide sequence: TGCAGCGTAATAGAGCAGGGGGGCACTGAAGCTTTCTTT.

The chain combines TRBV3-1 with TRBJ1-2; TRBD1 aligns across 8 bases. CDR3 length: 15 amino acids. CDR1 is LGHDT, CDR2 YNNKEL, per germline (reference sequence). V was clipped by 2 bases and J by 8 bases; unmatched bases: 10. CDR3 sequence: CASSQLPQGAGGYTF. CDR3 DNA: TGTGCCAGCAGCCAACTACCCCAGGGGGCTGGCGGCTACACCTTC.